The clone carrying this TCR beta chain turned up a few times. Antigen unknown. Indicated time point: persistent/refractory GD, antithyroid drugs over 5 years with positive TRAb. The TCR library used RNA extracted from PBMCs. Both iRepertoire HTBI primers and Arm-PCR of CDR3 regions were used to build the TCR beta libraries. Per the authors' pipeline: Samples collectively showed some 65 TRBV and roughly 15 TRBJ segments. One entry per CDR3 protein, called by TCRdb with MiXCR from the multiplex PCR reads. For this entry, the V and J calls and clone size follow TCRdb and not the study's own pipeline. The sample holds hundreds of thousands of distinct CDR3 sequences; 20% to 25% are singletons and the top ten take 6.5% to 10%. The data originate from a study of regulatory T cells in long-lasting Graves disease. Study details: By definition, persistent Graves' disease involved antithyroid drugs for over 5 years alongside positive TSH receptor antibodies.

V gave up 5 bases and J gave up 0 bases; unmatched junction bases: 12. CDR1 is MNHNS and CDR2 is SASEGT in the germline V gene. The CDR3 spans 18 residues. Study results and caveats: Relative to new patients (approximately 960), persistent patients exhibited greater sharing of public clonotypes (around 2,500). Persistent disease was characterized by preferential usage of TRBV28, TRBJ1-2 and TRBJ2-5.

The specimen was peripheral blood mononuclear cells (PBMCs), collected when the disease was refractory, from a patient treated with antithyroid drugs. V is TRBV6-1 and J is TRBJ2-2; 7 bases match TRBD1. The clonotype was recovered from a female donor with Graves disease. DNA for the CDR3: TGTGCCAGCAGTCGAACCCGGGTCCAGGGGGCGAACACCGGGGAGCTGTTTTTT. As protein: CASSRTRVQGANTGELFF.